One and the same sample provided the 21 T cell receptor beta chains below, sequenced in a study of ipilimumab plus nivolumab after autologous stem cell transplantation. Repertoires were generated with immunoSEQ multiplex PCR, while TCRdb's copy carries only in-frame clones and drops some. In the table there are 15,000 or so clones, about 81% of which are singletons. Sequencing used PBMCs, obtained in a trial of ipilimumab plus nivolumab as post-transplant consolidation. The source is a male donor with diffuse large B-cell lymphoma.

The sample holds a few counts of this clone. This chain links TRBV29-1 with TRBJ1-6; D is perhaps TRBD1 (5 bases). V was trimmed by 0 bases and J by 3 bases, leaving 21 bases between them. This CDR3 is built from 19 residues. Germline CDR1 is SQVTM and CDR2 is ANQGSEA. The CDR3, as DNA: TGCAGCGTTGAAGAGACATTCTCTGCGGGACGGAACTATAATTCACCCCTCCACTTT. As protein: CSVEETFSAGRNYNSPLHF.

CDR3 coding DNA: TGTGCCAGCAGCTTTGTGTCAGGCCCCCAGCATTTT. Translation: CASSFVSGPQHF. The J gene is TRBJ1-5, the V gene TRBV12-1; the D call in the table, TRBD1, was not verified against the DNA. TRBV12-1 is described as a pseudogene. The CDR3 is 12 residues long.

This rearrangement joins TRBV10-3 to TRBJ2-7, with 14 bases fitting TRBD2. The CDR3 is made up of 18 amino acids. Germline V CDR1 and CDR2: ENHRY, SYGVKD. J was trimmed by 4 bases and V by 4 bases; bases with no gene match: 12. CDR3 region: CAISVGLAGGPLIYEQYF. CDR3 sequence (DNA): TGTGCCATCAGTGTAGGACTAGCGGGGGGCCCGCTGATTTACGAGCAGTACTTC.

The rearrangement links TRBV18 to TRBJ2-5, with 9 nucleotides matching TRBD2. The J call is uncertain, as TRBJ2-7 better fits the DNA end. The CDR3 spans 13 residues. Germline V lookup: CDR1 KGHSH, CDR2 LQKENI. This CDR3 is CASSPSGGNEQYF. The CDR3, as DNA: TGTGCCAGCTCACCTAGCGGGGGAAACGAGCAGTACTTC.

V is TRBV28 and J is TRBJ1-4, with D perhaps matching TRBD1 (5 bases). CDR3 size: 15 residues. Deletions cut 3 bases from V and 8 bases from J, with 16 bases between. From germline, CDR1 is MDHEN and CDR2 SYDVKM. The CDR3 loop is CASSLGGVVREKLFF. CDR3 nucleotides: TGTGCCAGCAGTTTGGGGGGGGTGGTTCGGGAAAAACTGTTTTTT. Full variable domain (outside the CDR3, taken from reference TRBV28 and TRBJ1-4): DVKVTQSSRYLVKRTGEKVFLECVQDMDHENMFWYRQDPGLGLRLIYFSYDVKMKEKGDIPEGYSVSREKKERFSLILESASTNQTSMYLCASSLGGVVREKLFFGSGTQLSVL.

The chain's CDR3 is CASSVLPSGGRYEQYF. CDR3 sequence (DNA): TGTGCCAGCAGCGTCCTTCCTAGCGGGGGACGCTACGAGCAGTACTTC. V usage is TRBV9 and J usage is TRBJ2-7; 10 bases match TRBD2. V lost 2 bases, J lost 3 bases, and 8 bases stayed unmatched. Germline CDR1 SGDLS, CDR2 YYNGEE. This CDR3 contains 16 residues.

This sequence joins TRBV5-4 and TRBJ1-1; D might be TRBD1 (5 bases). The V end lost 4 bases, the J end lost 7 bases, and 8 bases lay between the germline ends. The germline CDR1 and CDR2 sequences are SGHNT and YYREEE (reference sequence). The CDR3 loop spans 11 amino acids. The CDR3 is CASSLGDEAFF. Written as DNA, the CDR3 is TGTGCCAGCAGCCTGGGGGATGAAGCTTTCTTT.

The V and J genes are TRBV19 and TRBJ1-1; D unresolved. The germline CDR1 and CDR2 sequences are LNHDA and SQIVND (reference sequence). CDR3 size: 13 residues. V was shortened by 7 bases and J by 3 bases, with 12 bases between the two germline ends. The CDR3 DNA reads as TGTGCCAGTACGGCAGGTGGATACACTGAAGCTTTCTTT. Amino acids: CASTAGGYTEAFF.

This clone was counted once. CDR3 bases: TGTGCCAGCAGCTTACGTAGTAAACAGCCCCAGCATTTT. Translated, it gives CASSLRSKQPQHF. V usage is TRBV7-2 and J usage is TRBJ1-5, with D uncertain. V was pared by 2 bases and J by 7 bases, with 9 bases between. This CDR3 spans 13 amino acids. Germline assignment: CDR1 SGHTA and CDR2 FQGNSA.

The chain couples TRBV7-8 to TRBJ2-5; possibly TRBD2 for D (6 bases). Germline loops: CDR1 SGHVS, CDR2 FQNEAQ. The CDR3 contains 16 residues. The V end lost 2 bases, the J end lost 4 bases, and 17 bases lay between the germline ends. CDR3 sequence: CASSLLDAGRRETQYF. The CDR3 nucleotides read TGTGCCAGCAGCTTATTAGATGCGGGGAGGCGAGAGACCCAGTACTTC.

The chain combines TRBV9 with TRBJ2-7; tentative D call: TRBD1 (6 bases). Germline V gene sequence: CDR1 SGDLS, CDR2 YYNGEE. The CDR3 covers 14 residues. V shed 3 bases and J shed 7 bases, with 17 bases lying between them. CDR3 residues: CASSDALQGREQYF. DNA for the CDR3: TGTGCCAGCAGCGACGCTCTACAGGGTCGTGAGCAGTACTTC.

In its sample, this clone was seen once. The V gene is TRBV5-8, the J gene TRBJ2-7; the D gene is possibly TRBD1 (5 bases). CDR1 and CDR2 (germline): SGHTS, YDEGEE. Trimming pared 4 bases from V and 7 bases from J, leaving 21 bases between. CDR3 length equals 15 residues. For the CDR3, the DNA is TGTGCCAGCAGCCCCAGGGCCAAGGCCCGAGGAGAGCAGTACTTC. Its translation: CASSPRAKARGEQYF. Together with reference TRBV5-8 and TRBJ2-7, the CDR3 gives the full variable domain: EAGVTQSPTHLIKTRGQQATLRCSPISGHTSVYWYQQALGLGLQFLLWYDEGEERNRGNFPPRFSGRQFPNYSSELNVNALELEDSALYLCASSPRAKARGEQYFGPGTRLTVT.

This chain uses TRBV7-6 with TRBJ1-3; 7 bases are a match to TRBD1. V gave up 4 bases and J gave up 2 bases; unmatched junction bases: 14. This CDR3 contains 18 residues. Germline V CDR1 and CDR2: SGHVS, FNYEAQ. The CDR3 sequence: CASSSTNPTGNAGNTIYF. Written as DNA, the CDR3 is TGTGCCAGCAGCTCAACCAACCCGACAGGGAATGCTGGAAACACCATATATTTT.

This chain connects TRBV4-1 to TRBJ1-2, with D possibly being TRBD1 (5 bases). The CDR3 covers 14 residues. Trimming left V 5 bases short and J 7 bases short, with 17 bases between. CDR1 is MGHRA and CDR2 is YSYEKL in the germline V gene. In DNA, the CDR3 is TGCGCCAGCAGCAACCTCCGGGACCGTCTTGGCTACACCTTC. Protein product: CASSNLRDRLGYTF.

This chain connects TRBV5-1 to TRBJ2-1; tentatively, D is TRBD2 (6 bases). There are 13 residues in the CDR3. Germline V gene data show CDR1 as SGHRS and CDR2 as YFSETQ. Trimming pared 4 bases from V and 12 bases from J, leaving 17 bases between. The CDR3 nucleotides read TGCGCCAGCAGCCGGGACTCACCTAGGGGGCAGTTCTTC. It specifies CASSRDSPRGQFF.

The CDR3: CASSTYRGFNQPQHF. DNA of the CDR3: TGTGCCAGTAGTACGTACAGGGGGTTCAATCAGCCCCAGCATTTT. The chain carries TRBV19 and TRBJ1-5; 8 nucleotides align to TRBD1. The CDR3 totals 15 residues. Looked up from germline, CDR1 is LNHDA and CDR2 is SQIVND (reference sequence). Germline trimming cut 4 bases from V and 3 bases from J; bases unmatched to any gene: 5.

This clone was observed a few times. This chain joins TRBV15 and TRBJ1-1, with D hard to call. The germline V gene has CDR1 LNHNV and CDR2 YYDKDF (reference sequence). With 1 base removed from V and 4 bases from J, the gap between germline ends came to 13 bases. The CDR3 totals 15 residues. CDR3 loop: CATSRGGEGSTEAFF. The DNA for the CDR3 is TGTGCCACCAGCAGAGGGGGAGAGGGAAGCACTGAAGCTTTCTTT. The full variable domain, completed using reference TRBV15 and TRBJ1-1, is DAMVIQNPRYQVTQFGKPVTLSCSQTLNHNVMYWYQQKSSQAPKLLFHYYDKDFNNEADTPDNFQSRRPNTSFCFLDIRSPGLGDTAMYLCATSRGGEGSTEAFFGQGTRLTVV.

Within the sample, this clone is medium-sized. The chain is built from TRBV10-3 and TRBJ2-7; no clear D. In germline, CDR1 is ENHRY, CDR2 SYGVKD. V was shortened by 2 bases and J by 0 bases, with 8 bases between the two germline ends. This CDR3 is built from 14 residues. The CDR3 nucleotides are TGTGCCATCAGTGAGGATGGAAGCTCCTACGAGCAGTACTTC. Its protein is CAISEDGSSYEQYF.

V and J are TRBV15 and TRBJ1-2; D is unclear. The CDR3 runs 13 residues. Trimming stripped 3 bases from V and 1 base from J, with 6 bases between. Germline values: CDR1 LNHNV, CDR2 YYDKDF (reference sequence). CDR3 amino acids: CATSSDGNYGYTF. The CDR3 nucleotides are TGTGCCACCAGCAGTGACGGTAACTATGGCTACACCTTC. Together with reference TRBV15 and TRBJ1-2, the CDR3 gives the full variable domain: DAMVIQNPRYQVTQFGKPVTLSCSQTLNHNVMYWYQQKSSQAPKLLFHYYDKDFNNEADTPDNFQSRRPNTSFCFLDIRSPGLGDTAMYLCATSSDGNYGYTFGSGTRLTVV.

The chain joins TRBV27 to TRBJ1-3, with a weak D call TRBD1 (6 bases). The CDR3 has 14 residues. Germline CDR1 is MNHEY and CDR2 is SMNVEV (reference sequence). V was cut by 5 bases and J by 4 bases, with 12 bases left in between. The CDR3 spells CASSPSRGGNTIYF. The DNA for the CDR3 is TGTGCCAGCAGTCCGTCCAGGGGCGGAAACACCATATATTTT.

The chain uses TRBV7-9 and TRBJ1-2; D not certain. This CDR3 region has 12 residues. CDR1 is SEHNR and CDR2 is FQNEAQ in the germline V gene (reference sequence). Between the trimmed V and J ends, which lost 0 bases and 4 bases, there was a span of 3 bases. Here the CDR3 reads CASSLAPYGYTF. The CDR3 bases are TGTGCCAGCAGCTTAGCGCCCTATGGCTACACCTTC.